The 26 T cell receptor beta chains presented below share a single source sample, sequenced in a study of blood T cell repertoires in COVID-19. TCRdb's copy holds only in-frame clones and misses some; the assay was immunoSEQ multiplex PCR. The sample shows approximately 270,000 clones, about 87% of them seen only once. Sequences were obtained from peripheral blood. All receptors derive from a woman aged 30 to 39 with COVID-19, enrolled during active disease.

CDR3 coding DNA: TGTGCCAGCAGTGAAGTTGGGACTCGCACAGATACGCAGTATTTT. This codes for CASSEVGTRTDTQYF. This chain uses TRBV2 with TRBJ2-3, with a possible D match to TRBD2 (6 bases). The ends were cut back, 1 base at V and 1 base at J, with 9 bases in the middle. The CDR3 has 15 amino acids. Germline CDR1 SNHLY, CDR2 FYNNEI.

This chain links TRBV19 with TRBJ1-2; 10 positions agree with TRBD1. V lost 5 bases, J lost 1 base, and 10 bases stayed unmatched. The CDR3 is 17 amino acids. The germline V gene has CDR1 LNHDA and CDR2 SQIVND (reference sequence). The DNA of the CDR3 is TGTGCCAGTAGTTTACCGGGACAGGGGTTATTTAACTATGGCTACACCTTC. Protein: CASSLPGQGLFNYGYTF.

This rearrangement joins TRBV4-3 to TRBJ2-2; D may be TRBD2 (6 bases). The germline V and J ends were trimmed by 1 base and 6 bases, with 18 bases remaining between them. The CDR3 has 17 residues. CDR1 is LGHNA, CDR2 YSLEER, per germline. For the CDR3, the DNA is TGCGCCAGCAGCCAAGCCGGGAGCGAGTGGTTAGCCGGGGAGCTGTTTTTT. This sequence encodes CASSQAGSEWLAGELFF.

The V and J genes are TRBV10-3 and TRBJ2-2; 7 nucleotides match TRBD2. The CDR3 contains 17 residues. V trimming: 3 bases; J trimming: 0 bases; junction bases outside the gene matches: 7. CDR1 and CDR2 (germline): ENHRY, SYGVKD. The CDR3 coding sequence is TGTGCCATCAGTGAATCCCGGGGACTATCGAACACCGGGGAGCTGTTTTTT. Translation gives CAISESRGLSNTGELFF.

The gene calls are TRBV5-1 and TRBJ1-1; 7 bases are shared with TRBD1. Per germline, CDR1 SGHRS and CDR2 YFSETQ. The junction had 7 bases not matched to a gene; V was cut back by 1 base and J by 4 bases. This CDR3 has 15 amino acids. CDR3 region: CASSLWGEGATEAFF. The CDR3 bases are TGCGCCAGCAGCTTGTGGGGAGAGGGGGCCACTGAAGCTTTCTTT.

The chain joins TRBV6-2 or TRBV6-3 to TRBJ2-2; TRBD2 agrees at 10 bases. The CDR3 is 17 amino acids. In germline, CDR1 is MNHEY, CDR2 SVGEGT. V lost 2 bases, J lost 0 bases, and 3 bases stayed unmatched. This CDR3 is CASSYEAGGPNTGELFF. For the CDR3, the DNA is TGTGCCAGCAGTTACGAAGCGGGGGGGCCGAACACCGGGGAGCTGTTTTTT.

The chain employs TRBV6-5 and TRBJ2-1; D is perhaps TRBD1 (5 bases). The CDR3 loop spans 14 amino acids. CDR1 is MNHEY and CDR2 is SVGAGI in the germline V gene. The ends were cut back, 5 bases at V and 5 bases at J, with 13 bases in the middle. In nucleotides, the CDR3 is TGTGCCAGCAGTACCGGACACCTAAACAATGAGCAGTTCTTC. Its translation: CASSTGHLNNEQFF.

Here the CDR3 reads CASSYPGQGTDTQYF. CDR3 DNA sequence: TGTGCCAGCAGTTACCCCGGACAGGGCACAGATACGCAGTATTTT. This chain uses TRBV6-2 or TRBV6-3 with TRBJ2-3; 7 bases map to TRBD1. This CDR3 spans 15 amino acids. After removal of 2 bases from V and 1 base from J, the junction contained 3 bases not matched to a gene. Per germline, CDR1 MNHEY and CDR2 SVGEGT.

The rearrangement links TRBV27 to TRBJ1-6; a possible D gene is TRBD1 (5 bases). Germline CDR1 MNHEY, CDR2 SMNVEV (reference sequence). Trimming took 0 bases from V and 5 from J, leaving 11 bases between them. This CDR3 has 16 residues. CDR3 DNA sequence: TGTGCCAGCAGTTTATCACCAGGGCCTAATAATTCACCCCTCCACTTT. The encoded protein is CASSLSPGPNNSPLHF.

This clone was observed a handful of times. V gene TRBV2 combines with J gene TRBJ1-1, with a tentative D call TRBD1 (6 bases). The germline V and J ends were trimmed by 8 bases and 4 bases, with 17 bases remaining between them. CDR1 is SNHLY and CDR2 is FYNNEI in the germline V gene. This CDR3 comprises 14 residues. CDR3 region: CASLTWGLGTEAFF. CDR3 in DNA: TGTGCCAGCCTTACTTGGGGGCTGGGCACTGAAGCTTTCTTT.

The CDR3 DNA follows: TGTGCCAGCAGTGATGCCGGGACAGGGCAAGAGACCCAGTACTTC. Amino acid sequence: CASSDAGTGQETQYF. This chain connects TRBV25-1 to TRBJ2-5; 9 nucleotides align to TRBD1. The germline gives CDR1 MGHDK, CDR2 SYGVNS. J lost 2 bases, V lost 3 bases, and 4 bases had no gene match. The CDR3 has 15 amino acids.

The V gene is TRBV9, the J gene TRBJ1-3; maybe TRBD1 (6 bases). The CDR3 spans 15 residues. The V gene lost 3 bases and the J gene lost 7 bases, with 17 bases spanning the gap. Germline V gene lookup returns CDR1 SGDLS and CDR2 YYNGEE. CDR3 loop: CASSAYRADRNTIYF. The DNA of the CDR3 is TGTGCCAGCAGCGCCTACAGGGCGGATCGGAACACCATATATTTT.

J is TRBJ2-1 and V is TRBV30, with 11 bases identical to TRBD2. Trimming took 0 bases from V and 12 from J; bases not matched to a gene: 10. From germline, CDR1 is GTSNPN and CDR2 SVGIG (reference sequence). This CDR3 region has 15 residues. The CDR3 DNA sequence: TGTGCCTGGAGTGTAGAGGGTAGCGGGAGGGCCCCGCAGTTCTTC. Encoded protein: CAWSVEGSGRAPQFF.

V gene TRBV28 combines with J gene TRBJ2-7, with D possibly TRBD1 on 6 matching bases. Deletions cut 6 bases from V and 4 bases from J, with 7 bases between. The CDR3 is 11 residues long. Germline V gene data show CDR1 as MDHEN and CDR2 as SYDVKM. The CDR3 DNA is TGTGCCAGCAGCGGACAGTACGAGCAGTACTTC. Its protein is CASSGQYEQYF.

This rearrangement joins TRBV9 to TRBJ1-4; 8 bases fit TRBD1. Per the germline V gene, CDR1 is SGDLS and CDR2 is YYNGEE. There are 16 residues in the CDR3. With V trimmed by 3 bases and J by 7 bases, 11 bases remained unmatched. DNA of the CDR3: TGTGCCAGCAGCGGCGCCCAGGGGGCGGGCGGTGAAAAACTGTTTTTT. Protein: CASSGAQGAGGEKLFF.

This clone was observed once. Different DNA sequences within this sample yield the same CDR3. CDR3 region: CASSLGQGNYGYTF. The CDR3 nucleotides read TGTGCCAGCAGCCTAGGACAGGGGAACTATGGCTACACCTTC. The V gene is TRBV11-2, the J gene TRBJ1-2; 9 bases map to TRBD1. Germline assignment: CDR1 SGHAT and CDR2 FQNNGV. Trimming took 5 bases from V and 2 from J; bases not matched to a gene: 3. This CDR3 spans 14 amino acids.

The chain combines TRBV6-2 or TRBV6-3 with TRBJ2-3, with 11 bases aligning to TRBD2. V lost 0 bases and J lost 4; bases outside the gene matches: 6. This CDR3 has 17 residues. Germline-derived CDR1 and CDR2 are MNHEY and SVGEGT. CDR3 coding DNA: TGTGCCAGCAGTTACTCGGTAGCGGGGGGGCCTGCAGATACGCAGTATTTT. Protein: CASSYSVAGGPADTQYF.

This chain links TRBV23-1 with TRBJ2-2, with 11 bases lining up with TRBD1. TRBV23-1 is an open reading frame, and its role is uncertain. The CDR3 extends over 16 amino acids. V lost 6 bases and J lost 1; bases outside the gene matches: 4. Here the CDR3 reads CASSPGQGGNTGELFF. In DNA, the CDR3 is TGCGCCAGCAGCCCGGGACAGGGGGGGAACACCGGGGAGCTGTTTTTT.

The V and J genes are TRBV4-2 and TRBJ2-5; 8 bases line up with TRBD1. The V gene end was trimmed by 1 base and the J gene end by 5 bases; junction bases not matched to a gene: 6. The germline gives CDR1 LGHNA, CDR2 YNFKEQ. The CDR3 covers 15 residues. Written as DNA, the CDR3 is TGTGCCAGCAGCCAAGTAGGACAGGGTGGCGAGACCCAGTACTTC. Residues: CASSQVGQGGETQYF.

The CDR3 nucleotides are TGCAGCGTTGAAGGGACAGGGGGAGGGGAGCAGTACTTC. Translation: CSVEGTGGGEQYF. The rearrangement links TRBV29-1 to TRBJ2-7; 10 bases map to TRBD1. The trim removed 1 base at V and 7 bases at J, leaving 4 bases unmatched. Germline V lookup: CDR1 SQVTM, CDR2 ANQGSEA. CDR3 size: 13 residues.

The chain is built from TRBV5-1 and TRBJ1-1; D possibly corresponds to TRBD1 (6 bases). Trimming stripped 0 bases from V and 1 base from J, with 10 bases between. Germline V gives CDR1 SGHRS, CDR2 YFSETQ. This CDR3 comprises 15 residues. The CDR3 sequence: CASSLDQGWNTEAFF. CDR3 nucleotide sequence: TGCGCCAGCAGCTTGGATCAGGGGTGGAACACTGAAGCTTTCTTT.

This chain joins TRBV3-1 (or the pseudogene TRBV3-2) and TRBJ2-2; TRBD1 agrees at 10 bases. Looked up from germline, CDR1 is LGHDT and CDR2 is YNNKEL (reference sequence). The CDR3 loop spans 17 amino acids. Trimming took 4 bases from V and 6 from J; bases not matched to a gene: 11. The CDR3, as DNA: TGTGCCAGCAGCCCGTCACCGGGACAGGGGATCTCCGGGGAGCTGTTTTTT. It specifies CASSPSPGQGISGELFF.

The CDR3: CASTPGHPTEAFF. The CDR3 DNA is TGTGCCAGCACCCCGGGACACCCTACTGAAGCTTTCTTT. This chain links TRBV12-3 or TRBV12-4 with TRBJ1-1; D perhaps matches TRBD1 (6 bases). The CDR3 runs 13 residues. V lost 7 bases and J 5 bases, leaving 14 bases between the germline ends.

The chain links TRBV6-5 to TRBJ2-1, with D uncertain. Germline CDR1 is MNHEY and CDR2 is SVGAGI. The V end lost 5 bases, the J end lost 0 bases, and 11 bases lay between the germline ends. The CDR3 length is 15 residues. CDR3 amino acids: CASSPGLSSYNEQFF. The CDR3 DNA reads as TGTGCCAGCAGTCCAGGTTTAAGCTCCTACAATGAGCAGTTCTTC.

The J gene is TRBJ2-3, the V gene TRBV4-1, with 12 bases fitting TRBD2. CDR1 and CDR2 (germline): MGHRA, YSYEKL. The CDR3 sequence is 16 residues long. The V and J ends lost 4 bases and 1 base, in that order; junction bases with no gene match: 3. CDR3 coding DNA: TGCGCCAGCAGCCCTCTAGCGGGGGGGGGCACAGATACGCAGTATTTT. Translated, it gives CASSPLAGGGTDTQYF.

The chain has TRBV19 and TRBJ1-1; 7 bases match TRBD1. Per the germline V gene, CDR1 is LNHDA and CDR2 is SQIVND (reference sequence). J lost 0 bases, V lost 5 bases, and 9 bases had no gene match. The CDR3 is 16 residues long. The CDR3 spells CASSPRGDSVNTEAFF. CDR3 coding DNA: TGTGCCAGTAGTCCCCGAGGGGACAGTGTGAACACTGAAGCTTTCTTT. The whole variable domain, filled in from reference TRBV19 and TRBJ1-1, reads DGGITQSPKYLFRKEGQNVTLSCEQNLNHDAMYWYRQDPGQGLRLIYYSQIVNDFQKGDIAEGYSVSREKKESFPLTVTSAQKNPTAFYLCASSPRGDSVNTEAFFGQGTRLTVV.